This TCR beta chain was documented in a study of early T cells in non-severe SARS-CoV-2 infection. In the study overall: The input, bulk RNA from unsorted whole blood, was sequenced, and chains were unpaired.

V lost 7 bases and J lost 6, with 11 bases in between. CDR1 is SQVTM, CDR2 ANQGSEA, per germline. The CDR3 is 11 residues long. The study's findings and limits: Matching results from VDJdb favored anti-spike CD8 responses, leaving private and CD4 specificities undetected.

Attachment of unique molecular identifiers to individual cDNA molecules was performed. Using its own MiXCR run on the 5' RACE reads, TCRdb lists one record per CDR3 protein. The sample yields more than 65,000 distinct CDR3 sequences, approximately 13% seen once. This clonotype was seen a handful of times. Its antigen is as yet unknown. The TCR comes from an adult who was a healthcare worker with PCR-confirmed SARS-CoV-2 infection or an uninfected control (not recorded which). Input material: whole blood. The chain couples TRBV29-1 to TRBJ2-3; a possible D gene is TRBD1 (5 bases). CDR3 sequence: CSAGPGDTQYF. DNA of the CDR3: TGCAGCGCAGGGCCGGGCGATACGCAGTATTTT.